These 22 T cell receptor beta chains were sequenced from one sample in a study of cytomegalovirus exposure and HLA in healthy donors. The PCR contained 60 Vbeta and 13 Jbeta primers. The method was immunoSEQ multiplex PCR; TCRdb's version includes in-frame clones alone and lacks a portion of them. Among roughly 140,000 clones listed, about 84% were seen once. The sequencing sample was made of PBMCs. All receptors derive from a woman between 40 and 55 years old in good health and CMV-seropositive.

This chain links TRBV11-2 with TRBJ2-7; TRBD1 aligns across 10 bases. Germline CDR1 and CDR2: SGHAT and FQNNGV. Unmatched junction bases numbered 7, after V lost 5 bases and J lost 3 bases. This CDR3 is 15 amino acids long. The CDR3 DNA reads TGTGCCAGCAGCGCAACCGGGACAGGGGACTACGAGCAGTACTTC. It translates to CASSATGTGDYEQYF.

This clone was seen more than once but under ten times. This sequence joins TRBV2 and TRBJ1-6; D not resolved. Trimming pared 7 bases from V and 0 bases from J, leaving 13 bases between. In germline, CDR1 is SNHLY, CDR2 FYNNEI. CDR3 size: 16 residues. For the CDR3, the DNA is TGTGCCAGCACCCTAGGAGGGAGCTCCTATAATTCACCCCTCCACTTT. Translation gives CASTLGGSSYNSPLHF.

This clone was found a few times. Additional DNA sequences in this sample encode the identical CDR3. The CDR3 sequence: CASSLGGSSGANVLTF. In nucleotides, the CDR3 is TGTGCCAGCAGCTTGGGGGGGAGCTCTGGGGCCAACGTCCTGACTTTC. The gene calls are TRBV7-9 and TRBJ2-6, with 7 positions matching TRBD2. CDR1 and CDR2 from the germline V gene are SEHNR and FQNEAQ (reference sequence). The CDR3 sequence is 16 residues long. After removal of 3 bases from V and 0 bases from J, the junction contained 2 bases not matched to a gene. The full variable domain, its missing parts supplied by reference TRBV7-9 and TRBJ2-6, is DTGVSQNPRHKITKRGQNVTFRCDPISEHNRLYWYRQTLGQGPEFLTYFQNEAQLEKSRLLSDRFSAERPKGSFSTLEIQRTEQGDSAMYLCASSLGGSSGANVLTFGAGSRLTVL.

This sequence joins TRBV5-4 and TRBJ2-7, with TRBD1 as a possible D gene (6 bases). Germline V gene data show CDR1 as SGHNT and CDR2 as YYREEE (reference sequence). V was trimmed by 0 bases and J by 4 bases, leaving 14 bases between them. The CDR3 is 15 residues long. CDR3 sequence reads: CASSLGDIPPYEQYF. The CDR3, as DNA: TGTGCCAGCAGCTTGGGGGACATTCCGCCTTACGAGCAGTACTTC.

This chain connects TRBV5-1 to TRBJ2-2, with D perhaps matching TRBD2 (5 bases). CDR1 is SGHRS, CDR2 YFSETQ, per germline. The CDR3 sequence is 16 residues long. The ends were cut back, 0 bases at V and 1 base at J, with 10 bases in the middle. The CDR3 DNA reads TGCGCCAGCAGCTTGGAAAGCGGCAAGAACACCGGGGAGCTGTTTTTT. It codes for CASSLESGKNTGELFF.

This clone came up a few times. V and J are TRBV2 and TRBJ2-7, with 11 bases matching TRBD2. V was clipped by 7 bases and J by 7 bases; unmatched bases: 9. Germline V gives CDR1 SNHLY, CDR2 FYNNEI. The CDR3 consists of 14 residues. The DNA for the CDR3 is TGTGCCAGCATTAGACTAGCGGGGCTGGGGGAGCAGTACTTC. As protein: CASIRLAGLGEQYF.

This clone was seen at least ten times. The chain uses TRBV5-8 and TRBJ2-6; 7 bases fit TRBD2. Trimming at V came to 1 base and at J to 0 bases, leaving 10 bases not matched to a gene. Germline V CDR1 and CDR2: SGHTS, YDEGEE. The CDR3 is 19 amino acids. DNA of the CDR3: TGTGCCAGCAGCTTGCCAGGGACTACTGTTCACTCTGGGGCCAACGTCCTGACTTTC. This translates into CASSLPGTTVHSGANVLTF.

The rearrangement uses TRBV5-1 and TRBJ2-7; possibly TRBD1 for D (6 bases). V was shortened by 0 bases and J by 2 bases, with 15 bases between the two germline ends. The CDR3 is made up of 16 amino acids. Germline V gene lookup returns CDR1 SGHRS and CDR2 YFSETQ. CDR3 in amino acids: CASSLALGRGPYEQYF. Here the CDR3 DNA reads TGCGCCAGCAGCTTGGCCTTGGGCAGGGGTCCCTACGAGCAGTACTTC.

The V gene is TRBV6-5, the J gene TRBJ2-5; 7 bases match TRBD2. J was trimmed by 5 bases and V by 6 bases; bases with no gene match: 12. Germline CDR1 is MNHEY and CDR2 is SVGAGI. The CDR3 consists of 15 residues. The DNA of the CDR3 is TGTGCCAGCAGAACCCTGGGAGGGAATTTGGAGACCCAGTACTTC. This translates into CASRTLGGNLETQYF.

The V gene is TRBV10-3, the J gene TRBJ2-1; 10 positions match TRBD2. Per germline, CDR1 ENHRY and CDR2 SYGVKD. Trimming took 6 bases from V and 7 from J; bases not matched to a gene: 6. This CDR3 has 14 amino acids. CDR3 protein: CAISSLAGVNEQFF. CDR3 sequence (DNA): TGTGCCATCAGCTCTCTAGCGGGAGTTAATGAGCAGTTCTTC.

The rearrangement links TRBV28 to TRBJ2-1; possible D gene TRBD1, 6 bases. Germline V gene sequence: CDR1 MDHEN, CDR2 SYDVKM. This CDR3 has 15 amino acids. The germline V and J ends were trimmed by 5 bases and 0 bases, with 11 bases remaining between them. The CDR3 loop is CASSDRSSSYNEQFF. CDR3 in DNA: TGTGCCAGCAGTGACAGGTCGAGCTCCTACAATGAGCAGTTCTTC.

The V call is TRBV30, the J call TRBJ1-6, with 7 bases fitting TRBD1. The germline V gene has CDR1 GTSNPN and CDR2 SVGIG (reference sequence). This CDR3 contains 13 residues. Unmatched junction bases numbered 2, after V lost 0 bases and J lost 9 bases. The CDR3 here is CAWSVAGGSPLHF. CDR3 bases: TGTGCCTGGAGTGTGGCAGGGGGTTCACCCCTCCACTTT.

This clone turned up a few times. The chain links TRBV7-8 to TRBJ1-5; 7 positions agree with TRBD1. This CDR3 is built from 15 residues. Germline V lookup: CDR1 SGHVS, CDR2 FQNEAQ. V lost 0 bases and J lost 6; bases outside the gene matches: 5. CDR3 residues: CASSLAQGYGQPQHF. CDR3 in DNA: TGTGCCAGCAGCTTAGCACAGGGGTATGGTCAGCCCCAGCATTTT.

The V and J genes are TRBV2 and TRBJ1-3; 7 bases map to TRBD1. Trimming removed 5 bases from V and 6 bases from J; junction bases left unmatched: 7. CDR1 and CDR2 from the germline V gene are SNHLY and FYNNEI. The CDR3 is made up of 14 amino acids. CDR3 sequence reads: CASSFDREENTIYF. CDR3 DNA sequence: TGTGCCAGCAGTTTCGACAGGGAAGAAAACACCATATATTTT.

V gene TRBV7-9 combines with J gene TRBJ2-2, with D possibly being TRBD2 (6 bases). The CDR3 is made up of 15 amino acids. Trimming cost V 5 bases and J 1 base, with 11 bases left between them. Germline CDR1 reads SEHNR; CDR2 reads FQNEAQ (reference sequence). Here the CDR3 DNA reads TGTGCCAGCAGCCAGATAGCGGTGAACACCGGGGAGCTGTTTTTT. It yields the protein CASSQIAVNTGELFF.

V gene TRBV30 combines with J gene TRBJ1-1, with TRBD1 matching 7 bases. The V gene end was trimmed by 1 base and the J gene end by 7 bases; junction bases not matched to a gene: 9. CDR1 is GTSNPN and CDR2 is SVGIG in the germline V gene (reference sequence). This CDR3 spans 14 amino acids. DNA for the CDR3: TGTGCCTGGAGTGGGCCTGGGACAGCCAGTGAAGCTTTCTTT. Amino acids: CAWSGPGTASEAFF.

This clone was detected a few times. The chain combines TRBV6-4 with TRBJ2-1; 7 nucleotides align to TRBD2. Per germline, CDR1 MRHNA and CDR2 SNTAGT. V lost 5 bases and J lost 2; bases outside the gene matches: 3. The CDR3 has 14 residues. The CDR3 DNA sequence: TGTGCCAGCAGTCCTAGCGGCACCTACAATGAGCAGTTCTTC. It codes for CASSPSGTYNEQFF.

V and J are TRBV28 and TRBJ1-5, with TRBD1 matching over 12 bases. Losses at the gene ends were 6 bases for V and 6 bases for J; bases not matched to a gene: 6. Per the germline V gene, CDR1 is MDHEN and CDR2 is SYDVKM. CDR3 length: 15 amino acids. Written as DNA, the CDR3 is TGTGCCAGCAGACCGGGACAGGGGGCGCTTCAGCCCCAGCATTTT. Amino acids: CASRPGQGALQPQHF.

This chain uses TRBV9 with TRBJ2-7; 7 positions match TRBD2. From germline, CDR1 is SGDLS and CDR2 YYNGEE. V gave up 3 bases and J gave up 3 bases; unmatched junction bases: 6. There are 14 residues in the CDR3. CDR3 sequence (DNA): TGTGCCAGCAGCGCAAGTCTAGCGGACTACGAGCAGTACTTC. Protein sequence: CASSASLADYEQYF.

This clone was seen once. The chain carries TRBV5-1 and TRBJ2-5, with 7 nucleotides matching TRBD1. This CDR3 contains 14 residues. The germline V gene has CDR1 SGHRS and CDR2 YFSETQ. Trimming removed 0 bases from V and 2 bases from J; junction bases left unmatched: 1. The CDR3 region has the DNA TGCGCCAGCAGCTTGGTACAGGGGCAAGAGACCCAGTACTTC. Amino acids: CASSLVQGQETQYF.

The chain links TRBV11-3 to TRBJ2-5; D might be TRBD1 (7 bases). CDR1 is SGHNT and CDR2 is YENEEA in the germline V gene. The CDR3 extends over 15 amino acids. Trimming took 5 bases from V and 1 from J, leaving 14 bases between them. The CDR3: CASSDRRGPQETQYF. CDR3 nucleotides: TGTGCCAGCAGCGATAGGAGGGGGCCCCAAGAGACCCAGTACTTC. The full variable domain, completed using reference TRBV11-3 and TRBJ2-5, is EAGVVQSPRYKIIEKKQPVAFWCNPISGHNTLYWYLQNLGQGPELLIRYENEEAVDDSQLPKDRFSAERLKGVDSTLKIQPAELGDSAVYLCASSDRRGPQETQYFGPGTRLLVL.

This chain links TRBV4-1 with TRBJ1-4; TRBD1 aligns across 11 bases. This CDR3 is 14 amino acids long. V dropped 9 bases and J dropped 6; count of bases not matched to a gene: 6. Germline lookup yields CDR1 MGHRA and CDR2 YSYEKL. The CDR3 here is CASSQGQGDEKLFF. The CDR3 coding sequence is TGCGCCAGTTCGCAGGGACAGGGGGATGAAAAACTGTTTTTT.